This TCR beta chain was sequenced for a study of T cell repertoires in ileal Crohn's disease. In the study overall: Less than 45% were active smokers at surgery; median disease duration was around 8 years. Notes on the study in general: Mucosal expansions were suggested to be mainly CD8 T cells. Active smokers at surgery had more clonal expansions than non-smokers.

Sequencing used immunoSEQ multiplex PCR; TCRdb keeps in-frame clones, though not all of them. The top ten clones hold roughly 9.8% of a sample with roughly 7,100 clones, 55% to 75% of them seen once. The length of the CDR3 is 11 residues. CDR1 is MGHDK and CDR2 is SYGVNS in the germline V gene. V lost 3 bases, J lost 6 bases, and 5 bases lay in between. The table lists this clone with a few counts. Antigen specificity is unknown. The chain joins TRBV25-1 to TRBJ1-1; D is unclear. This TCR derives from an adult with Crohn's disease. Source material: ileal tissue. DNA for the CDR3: TGTGCCAGCAGTGAGCACTCTGAAGCTTTCTTT. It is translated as CASSEHSEAFF.